One sample yielded the 10 T cell receptor beta chains listed below, sequenced in a study of cytomegalovirus exposure and HLA in healthy donors. Method: immunoSEQ multiplex PCR; TCRdb's copy keeps in-frame clones and lacks some. The sample contains approximately 300,000 clones, roughly 89% of which appear only once. Sequences were obtained from PBMCs. Receptors were obtained from a young woman in good health and CMV-seronegative.

J is TRBJ2-5 and V is TRBV9; D possibly corresponds to TRBD1 (6 bases). This CDR3 comprises 17 residues. The germline gives CDR1 SGDLS, CDR2 YYNGEE. Trimming removed 4 bases at V and 5 bases at J, with 24 bases between. CDR3 DNA sequence: TGTGCCAGCAGCCCCTACTTCTCGGGACACCGAAGCGAGACCCAGTACTTC. Its translation: CASSPYFSGHRSETQYF. Full variable domain (missing parts from reference TRBV9 and TRBJ2-5): DSGVTQTPKHLITATGQRVTLRCSPRSGDLSVYWYQQSLDQGLQFLIQYYNGEERAKGNILERFSAQQFPDLHSELNLSSLELGDSALYFCASSPYFSGHRSETQYFGPGTRLLVL.

This chain links TRBV9 with TRBJ1-4; no clear D. Germline V lookup: CDR1 SGDLS, CDR2 YYNGEE. V was cut by 0 bases and J by 7 bases, with 13 bases left in between. The CDR3 is 15 residues long. CDR3 sequence: CASSVANGEREKLFF. CDR3 nucleotides: TGTGCCAGCAGCGTAGCTAACGGGGAGCGTGAAAAACTGTTTTTT.

The chain couples TRBV7-8 to TRBJ2-1, with 9 bases matching TRBD2. The length of the CDR3 is 15 residues. Germline values: CDR1 SGHVS, CDR2 FQNEAQ. V was clipped by 3 bases and J by 9 bases; unmatched bases: 9. For the CDR3, the DNA is TGTGCCAGCAGCTTTGGCGGGAGGGCCTGGGGTGAGCAGTTCTTC. Protein product: CASSFGGRAWGEQFF.

The chain links TRBV6-5 to TRBJ2-7, with TRBD1 identical over 9 bases. Germline CDR1 MNHEY, CDR2 SVGAGI. J gave up 3 bases and V 6 bases, and 6 bases lay outside the gene matches. The CDR3 length is 14 residues. The CDR3 sequence: CASRATGGLYEQYF. The CDR3 DNA reads as TGTGCCAGCAGGGCGACAGGGGGTCTCTACGAGCAGTACTTC.

The genes are TRBV7-9 and TRBJ2-7; TRBD2 might be the D (5 bases). This CDR3 spans 14 amino acids. Per the germline V gene, CDR1 is SEHNR and CDR2 is FQNEAQ (reference sequence). Trimming pared 3 bases from V and 3 bases from J, leaving 12 bases between. The DNA of the CDR3 is TGTGCCAGCAGCTTCGTTGAGCGGCACTACGAGCAGTACTTC. Translated: CASSFVERHYEQYF.

Only a few counts were recorded for this clone. The chain uses TRBV7-8 and TRBJ1-2; 9 positions match TRBD1. Germline V gene sequence: CDR1 SGHVS, CDR2 FQNEAQ. CDR3 length: 17 amino acids. V lost 5 bases to trimming and J lost 4 bases; unmatched junction nucleotides: 14. As DNA, the CDR3 is TGTGCCAGCAGCACCGCGCCACAGGGGGCGCGTGGCTATGGCTACACCTTC. It translates to CASSTAPQGARGYGYTF.

The chain couples TRBV4-2 to TRBJ1-1; D call uncertain. The V end lost 1 base, the J end lost 1 base, and 7 bases lay between the germline ends. The CDR3 runs to 14 residues. Germline lookup yields CDR1 LGHNA and CDR2 YNFKEQ. CDR3: CASSQVGKNTEAFF. The CDR3, as DNA: TGTGCCAGCAGCCAAGTTGGCAAGAACACTGAAGCTTTCTTT.

This sequence joins TRBV6-5 and TRBJ1-1; D is possibly TRBD1 (6 bases). The V end lost 2 bases, the J end lost 4 bases, and 14 bases lay between the germline ends. Germline-derived CDR1 and CDR2 are MNHEY and SVGAGI. CDR3 size: 15 residues. The CDR3 nucleotides read TGTGCCAGCAGTTACGGGGGCTCCACCATCACTGAAGCTTTCTTT. It is translated as CASSYGGSTITEAFF.

The genes are TRBV28 and TRBJ2-5, with a weak D call TRBD2 (5 bases). This CDR3 is built from 11 residues. The V gene lost 4 bases and the J gene lost 9 bases, with 9 bases spanning the gap. Germline lookup yields CDR1 MDHEN and CDR2 SYDVKM. DNA of the CDR3: TGTGCCAGCAGTTCGGACTTGTCCCAGTACTTC. Amino acids: CASSSDLSQYF. Full variable domain (outside the CDR3, taken from reference TRBV28 and TRBJ2-5): DVKVTQSSRYLVKRTGEKVFLECVQDMDHENMFWYRQDPGLGLRLIYFSYDVKMKEKGDIPEGYSVSREKKERFSLILESASTNQTSMYLCASSSDLSQYFGPGTRLLVL.

The CDR3 region is CASSLSGTGRNYGYTF. The CDR3 coding sequence is TGTGCCAGCAGTTTATCCGGGACAGGGAGAAACTATGGCTACACCTTC. This rearrangement joins TRBV28 to TRBJ1-2, with TRBD1 identical over 9 bases. This CDR3 comprises 16 residues. The V gene's germline CDR1 is MDHEN and CDR2 SYDVKM. J was trimmed by 2 bases and V by 1 base; bases with no gene match: 5.